Shown below are 22 T cell receptor beta chains from a single sample sequenced in a study of blood T cell repertoires in COVID-19. This table comes from immunoSEQ multiplex PCR, and its TCRdb copy is limited to in-frame clones, with some not included. The profile shows roughly 250,000 clones, about nine tenths of them singletons. Sequencing was carried out using peripheral blood. The receptors here all came from a man between 60 and 75 years old who had recovered from COVID-19.

The chain combines TRBV10-3 with TRBJ2-2; perhaps TRBD2 as D (6 bases). Germline V gives CDR1 ENHRY, CDR2 SYGVKD. Trimming took off 6 bases at V and 6 bases at J, with 14 bases between the two ends. The CDR3 is 14 residues long. CDR3 protein: CAISNVGGSGELFF. The CDR3 DNA follows: TGTGCCATCAGCAACGTGGGGGGTTCCGGGGAGCTGTTTTTT.

V usage is TRBV30 and J usage is TRBJ1-4; the match to TRBD1 covers 7 bases. Germline lookup yields CDR1 GTSNPN and CDR2 SVGIG (reference sequence). This CDR3 has 15 amino acids. The J segment lost 7 bases and the V segment lost 2 bases, leaving 10 bases of the junction unmatched. The CDR3 region has the DNA TGTGCCTGGAGTTCCCGGCAGGGGGATAGTGAAAAACTGTTTTTT. Translated: CAWSSRQGDSEKLFF.

The genes are TRBV29-1 and TRBJ1-2; unclear D gene. The CDR3 runs 12 residues. The germline V and J ends were trimmed by 0 bases and 8 bases, with 10 bases remaining between them. The germline V gene has CDR1 SQVTM and CDR2 ANQGSEA. The CDR3 bases are TGCAGCGTTGAAGATGAGCGGGCCGGCTACACCTTC. This sequence encodes CSVEDERAGYTF.

This rearrangement joins TRBV10-3 to TRBJ2-1; 7 positions agree with TRBD1. CDR1 is ENHRY, CDR2 SYGVKD, per germline. With 11 bases clipped from V and 4 bases from J, the junction kept 8 bases outside the gene matches. The CDR3 covers 13 residues. CDR3 sequence reads: CALWTGRYNEQFF. CDR3 nucleotide sequence: TGTGCCCTCTGGACAGGTAGGTACAATGAGCAGTTCTTC.

V and J are TRBV6-5 and TRBJ2-3; 7 bases match TRBD2. Trimming took 6 bases from V and 3 from J; bases not matched to a gene: 9. The germline gives CDR1 MNHEY, CDR2 SVGAGI. There are 15 residues in the CDR3. The CDR3: CASRQRGGTTDTQYF. Written as DNA, the CDR3 is TGTGCCAGCAGACAGCGGGGAGGGACGACAGATACGCAGTATTTT.

The rearrangement uses TRBV7-9 and TRBJ1-1; maybe TRBD1 (5 bases). The CDR3 contains 14 residues. Trimming stripped 1 base from V and 1 base from J, with 7 bases between. Germline loops: CDR1 SEHNR, CDR2 FQNEAQ (reference sequence). For the CDR3, the DNA is TGTGCCAGCAGCTTAGTCGGACAGAACACTGAAGCTTTCTTT. It codes for CASSLVGQNTEAFF.

This sequence joins TRBV5-1 and TRBJ1-1, with 9 bases that match TRBD1. After removal of 4 bases from V and 2 bases from J, the junction contained 3 bases not matched to a gene. CDR1 SGHRS and CDR2 YFSETQ come from the germline V gene. The CDR3 has 14 residues. CDR3: CASSRGQGNTEAFF. DNA of the CDR3: TGCGCCAGCAGCCGGGGACAGGGTAACACTGAAGCTTTCTTT.

V and J are TRBV7-9 and TRBJ2-4; D may be TRBD2 (7 bases). The V gene's germline CDR1 is SEHNR and CDR2 FQNEAQ (reference sequence). V was trimmed by 5 bases and J by 6 bases, leaving 23 bases between them. The CDR3 has 17 residues. CDR3 DNA sequence: TGTGCCAGCAGCCCTTACCTAGGGGGGGCGGTTGGAAACATTCAGTACTTC. Translating it yields CASSPYLGGAVGNIQYF.

The V call is TRBV5-1, the J call TRBJ1-4; maybe TRBD1 (5 bases). Trimming shortened V by 0 bases and J by 8 bases, and 14 bases separated the two germline ends. The CDR3 has 15 amino acids. The V gene's germline CDR1 is SGHRS and CDR2 YFSETQ. CDR3 coding DNA: TGCGCCAGCAGCTTGGCCGGAAGGGGAAACGAAAAACTGTTTTTT. Translation gives CASSLAGRGNEKLFF.

This chain links TRBV7-8 with TRBJ2-1, with TRBD1 matching over 10 bases. V lost 2 bases, J lost 5 bases, and 9 bases stayed unmatched. There are 17 residues in the CDR3. CDR1 SGHVS and CDR2 FQNEAQ come from the germline V gene. This CDR3 is CASSLRAPGQGNNEQFF. The CDR3 nucleotides are TGTGCCAGCAGCTTACGGGCCCCGGGACAGGGGAACAATGAGCAGTTCTTC.

The chain recombines TRBV7-3 with TRBJ1-1, with D maybe TRBD1 (5 bases). The CDR3 runs to 12 residues. Trimming removed 2 bases from V and 5 bases from J, with 6 bases in between. CDR1 and CDR2 from the germline V gene are SGHTA and FQGTGA. CDR3 DNA: TGTGCCAGCAGCTTAGCAGGGACTGAAGCTTTCTTT. Its translation: CASSLAGTEAFF.

This clone was seen just once. The V call is TRBV7-2, the J call TRBJ1-1, with TRBD1 identical over 8 bases. Germline CDR1 SGHTA, CDR2 FQGNSA. V dropped 1 base and J dropped 5; count of bases not matched to a gene: 9. This CDR3 is built from 16 residues. The CDR3 loop is CASSLVASGGGTEAFF. CDR3 bases: TGTGCCAGCAGCTTAGTTGCCTCAGGGGGCGGAACTGAAGCTTTCTTT.

This sequence joins TRBV6-1 and TRBJ1-2; D ambiguous. This CDR3 is built from 13 residues. Germline values: CDR1 MNHNS, CDR2 SASEGT. V gave up 2 bases and J gave up 7 bases, with 11 bases separating them. The CDR3 loop reads CASSESGLSGYTF. CDR3 bases: TGTGCCAGCAGTGAAAGTGGTCTAAGTGGCTACACCTTC.

V and J are TRBV29-1 and TRBJ1-1; tentative D call: TRBD1 (6 bases). Trimming shortened V by 7 bases and J by 4 bases, and 16 bases separated the two germline ends. CDR3 length: 13 amino acids. Per the germline V gene, CDR1 is SQVTM and CDR2 is ANQGSEA. Here the CDR3 DNA reads TGCAGCGCTGGGGGCAGGCCGCTCACTGAAGCTTTCTTT. Translating gives CSAGGRPLTEAFF.

The DNA of the CDR3 is TGCGCCAGCTCCGGGACAGGGGGAACCTATGGCTACACCTTC. Amino acid sequence: CASSGTGGTYGYTF. The chain joins TRBV4-1 to TRBJ1-2, with 11 bases matching TRBD1. The CDR3 length is 14 residues. V was pared by 8 bases and J by 4 bases, with 6 bases of the junction left unmatched. Germline V CDR1 and CDR2: MGHRA, YSYEKL.

The chain is built from TRBV7-3 and TRBJ2-5; D possibly corresponds to TRBD2 (6 bases). V lost 4 bases and J 1 base, leaving 7 bases between the germline ends. The CDR3 contains 13 residues. Germline V gene sequence: CDR1 SGHTA, CDR2 FQGTGA. CDR3 sequence: CASSSGLQETQYF. The CDR3 nucleotides read TGTGCCAGCAGCTCGGGACTCCAAGAGACCCAGTACTTC. The variable domain in full, with the rest retrieved from reference TRBV7-3 and TRBJ2-5, is GAGVSQTPSNKVTEKGKYVELRCDPISGHTALYWYRQSLGQGPEFLIYFQGTGAADDSGLPNDRFFAVRPEGSVSTLKIQRTERGDSAVYLCASSSGLQETQYFGPGTRLLVL.

V is TRBV11-3 and J is TRBJ2-2; D unresolved. The CDR3 consists of 14 residues. V was trimmed by 1 base and J by 4 bases, leaving 7 bases between them. Germline CDR1 SGHNT, CDR2 YENEEA. DNA of the CDR3: TGTGCCAGCAGCTTAGGGGCTACCACCGGGGAGCTGTTTTTT. Protein: CASSLGATTGELFF.

This clone was seen a single time. V is TRBV9 and J is TRBJ1-4; D gene ambiguous. CDR3 length: 14 residues. Germline CDR1 reads SGDLS; CDR2 reads YYNGEE. V was clipped by 4 bases and J by 1 base, with 8 bases between them. CDR3 residues: CASSPTGTNEKLFF. In DNA form, the CDR3 reads TGTGCCAGCAGCCCCACGGGAACTAATGAAAAACTGTTTTTT.

The sample holds one count of this clone. The genes are TRBV4-1 and TRBJ2-3; 9 positions agree with TRBD2. This CDR3 spans 17 amino acids. Germline CDR1 is MGHRA and CDR2 is YSYEKL. The V and J ends lost 2 bases and 8 bases, in that order; junction bases with no gene match: 14. The CDR3 protein is CASSQPLGAGGGVTQYF. CDR3 in DNA: TGCGCCAGCAGCCAACCCCTCGGAGCGGGGGGTGGGGTTACGCAGTATTTT.

The CDR3 region has the DNA TGTGCCAGTAGTATCCGCCCCCTACGGGGTGAGCAGTTCTTC. It is translated as CASSIRPLRGEQFF. This chain uses TRBV19 with TRBJ2-1, with D possibly TRBD2 on 5 matching bases. V was clipped by 3 bases and J by 9 bases, with 15 bases between them. This CDR3 contains 14 residues. Germline V gene data show CDR1 as LNHDA and CDR2 as SQIVND (reference sequence).

The chain recombines TRBV13 with TRBJ2-7; a possible D gene is TRBD2 (5 bases). Germline-derived CDR1 and CDR2 are PRHDT and FYEKMQ (reference sequence). The CDR3 runs to 14 residues. With 5 bases removed from V and 7 bases from J, the gap between germline ends came to 18 bases. CDR3 nucleotides: TGTGCCAGCAGCACACGCCGGGAAATCCCAGAGCAGTACTTC. Its protein product is CASSTRREIPEQYF.

The CDR3 DNA reads TGTGCCAGCAATGCAGGGGTACCGGGGAATACGCAGTATTTT. Its protein is CASNAGVPGNTQYF. The chain is built from TRBV27 and TRBJ2-3; possible D gene TRBD1, 6 bases. The germline CDR1 and CDR2 sequences are MNHEY and SMNVEV (reference sequence). The CDR3 is 14 residues long. Trimming removed 7 bases at V and 7 bases at J, with 18 bases between.